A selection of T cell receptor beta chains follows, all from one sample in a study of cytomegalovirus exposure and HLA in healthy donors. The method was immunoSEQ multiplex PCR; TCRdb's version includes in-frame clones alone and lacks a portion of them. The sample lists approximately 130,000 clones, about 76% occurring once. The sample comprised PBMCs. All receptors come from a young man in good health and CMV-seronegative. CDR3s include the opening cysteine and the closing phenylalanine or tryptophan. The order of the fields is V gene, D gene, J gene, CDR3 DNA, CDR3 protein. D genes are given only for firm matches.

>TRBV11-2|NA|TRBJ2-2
TGTGCCAGCAGCTTAGCGGCCAGACTTAGGGGTAACACCGGGGAGCTGTTTTTT
CASSLAARLRGNTGELFF
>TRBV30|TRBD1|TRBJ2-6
TGTGCCTGCACCGGGACAGACCTCACTACTCACTCTGGGGCCAACGTCCTGACTTTC
CACTGTDLTTHSGANVLTF
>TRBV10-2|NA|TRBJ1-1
TGCGCCAGCCGGGGGGGGAACACTGAAGCTTTCTTT
CASRGGNTEAFF
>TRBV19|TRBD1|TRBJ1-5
TGTGCCAGTAGTATTAGGGGGCTTGGCAATCAGTCCCAGCATTTT
CASSIRGLGNQSQHF
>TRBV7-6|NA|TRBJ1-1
TGTGCCAGCACCTTACGGGGGAACACTGAAGCTTTCTTT
CASTLRGNTEAFF
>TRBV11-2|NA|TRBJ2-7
TGTGCCAGCAGCGCGGGCCCAAACTACGAGCAGTACTTC
CASSAGPNYEQYF
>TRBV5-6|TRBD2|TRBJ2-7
TGTGCCAGCAGCTTCGCGACTAGCGGGGGGCCCCTCTTCTACGAGCAGTACTTC
CASSFATSGGPLFYEQYF
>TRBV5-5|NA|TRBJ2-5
TGTGCCAGCAGCTCGGGACTGCTGGGACGGAAAGAGACCCAGTACTTC
CASSSGLLGRKETQYF
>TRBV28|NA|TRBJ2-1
TGTGCCAGCAGGAGGACAGTGGGTTCGTCGTCCGGCAACAATGAGCAGTTCTTC
CASRRTVGSSSGNNEQFF
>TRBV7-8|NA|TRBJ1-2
TGTGCCAGCAGCTTAGCGCTGGTGGGAGGTGACTATGGCTACACCTTC
CASSLALVGGDYGYTF